This paragraph reports one T cell receptor beta chain. The data stem from a study of PD-1 blockade in mismatch repair-deficient tumors. Germline V gives CDR1 MNHEY, CDR2 SMNVEV (reference sequence). This CDR3 is built from 11 residues. Trimming cost V 6 bases and J 4 bases, with 6 bases left between them. Clones were read by immunoSEQ multiplex PCR, and TCRdb kept only the in-frame ones, dropping some. The table has 45,000 to 55,000 clones, about 84% seen once. Three pembrolizumab responders had their TCRs sequenced. This specimen was peripheral blood, taken approximately 18 weeks after starting pembrolizumab. This clonotype was obtained from an adult with mismatch repair-deficient cancer. The chain combines TRBV27 with TRBJ1-1, with no clear D. Here the CDR3 DNA reads TGTGCCAGCAGGATGGGCACTGAAGCTTTCTTT. Translating it yields CASRMGTEAFF.